This entry lists 14 T cell receptor beta chains sequenced from one sample in a study of blood T cell repertoires in COVID-19. Data came from immunoSEQ multiplex PCR; TCRdb stores just in-frame clones and leaves some out. Counted here are a few hundred thousand clones, approximately 90% occurring once; the ten biggest clones make up about 9.5%. The specimen was PBMCs or T cells enriched from blood (not recorded which). These receptors all come from a woman aged 40 to 49 who had recovered from COVID-19.

The chain couples TRBV5-1 to TRBJ2-3, with 12 bases fitting TRBD2. Unmatched junction bases numbered 7, after V lost 4 bases and J lost 4 bases. Per germline, CDR1 SGHRS and CDR2 YFSETQ. This CDR3 spans 16 amino acids. CDR3 coding DNA: TGCGCCAGCAGCCCCCGACTAGCGGGAGACTCAGATACGCAGTATTTT. It is translated as CASSPRLAGDSDTQYF. Looking up the rest from reference TRBV5-1 and TRBJ2-3 gives the full variable domain: KAGVTQTPRYLIKTRGQQVTLSCSPISGHRSVSWYQQTPGQGLQFLFEYFSETQRNKGNFPGRFSGRQFSNSRSEMNVSTLELGDSALYLCASSPRLAGDSDTQYFGPGTRLTVL.

This chain connects TRBV11-3 to TRBJ2-1; D remains ambiguous. This CDR3 comprises 14 residues. Germline CDR1 and CDR2: SGHNT and YENEEA. The V end was cut by 2 bases, the J end by 12 bases, with 17 bases between. CDR3 protein: CASSLRRTVSPQFF. DNA of the CDR3: TGTGCCAGCAGCTTACGCCGCACGGTCTCTCCGCAGTTCTTC.

This rearrangement joins TRBV6-1 to TRBJ2-3; the match to TRBD1 covers 10 bases. The germline gives CDR1 MNHNS, CDR2 SASEGT. V shed 2 bases, J shed 2 bases, and the junction held 7 bases outside the gene matches. The CDR3 consists of 17 residues. The CDR3 nucleotides read TGTGCCAGCAGTGAATCCCCGGGACAGGGGAACACAGATACGCAGTATTTT. Its protein is CASSESPGQGNTDTQYF.

The genes are TRBV18 and TRBJ2-5; TRBD2 might be the D (5 bases). The germline CDR1 and CDR2 sequences are KGHSH and LQKENI. The CDR3 is 13 amino acids. Trimming left V 3 bases short and J 0 bases short, with 5 bases between. CDR3 DNA sequence: TGTGCCAGCTCACCCGGGGACCAAGAGACCCAGTACTTC. Translated, it gives CASSPGDQETQYF. The whole variable domain, filled in from reference TRBV18 and TRBJ2-5, reads NAGVMQNPRHLVRRRGQEARLRCSPMKGHSHVYWYRQLPEEGLKFMVYLQKENIIDESGMPKERFSAEFPKEGPSILRIQQVVRGDSAAYFCASSPGDQETQYFGPGTRLLVL.

The chain couples TRBV9 to TRBJ2-3; 8 bases match TRBD2. The CDR3 covers 15 residues. Germline V gene sequence: CDR1 SGDLS, CDR2 YYNGEE. The V gene end was trimmed by 0 bases and the J gene end by 7 bases; junction bases not matched to a gene: 7. In DNA, the CDR3 is TGTGCCAGCAGCGTAGGATCGGGGGGGCCGAATACGCAGTATTTT. This translates into CASSVGSGGPNTQYF.

The chain recombines TRBV5-1 with TRBJ2-1; 8 bases map to TRBD2. Germline loops: CDR1 SGHRS, CDR2 YFSETQ. With 0 bases clipped from V and 1 base from J, the junction kept 6 bases outside the gene matches. CDR3 length equals 17 residues. The CDR3 DNA sequence: TGCGCCAGCAGCTTGGTGGTAGCGGGGCTGTCCTACAATGAGCAGTTCTTC. Protein product: CASSLVVAGLSYNEQFF.

The gene calls are TRBV18 and TRBJ1-2, with 7 bases identical to TRBD1. The V and J ends lost 1 base and 8 bases, in that order; junction bases with no gene match: 4. This CDR3 has 13 amino acids. Germline values: CDR1 KGHSH, CDR2 LQKENI. Written as DNA, the CDR3 is TGTGCCAGCTCACCACAGGGGGCAGGGGGCTACACCTTC. The encoded protein is CASSPQGAGGYTF.

The chain combines TRBV2 with TRBJ2-7; TRBD1 matches 7 bases. The germline gives CDR1 SNHLY, CDR2 FYNNEI. The CDR3 extends over 12 amino acids. Trimming cost V 6 bases and J 6 bases; bases outside gene matches: 5. The CDR3 bases are TGTGCCAGCAGACGACAGGGACCCGAGCAGTACTTC. Amino acid sequence: CASRRQGPEQYF.

The gene calls are TRBV4-1 and TRBJ2-6; 10 bases agree with TRBD1. Germline CDR1 and CDR2: MGHRA and YSYEKL. With V trimmed by 4 bases and J by 0 bases, 9 bases remained unmatched. This CDR3 contains 19 residues. CDR3 protein: CASSPLGQGVGSGANVLTF. For the CDR3, the DNA is TGCGCCAGCAGCCCCCTTGGACAGGGGGTGGGCTCTGGGGCCAACGTCCTGACTTTC.

This clone was counted only a few times. The rearrangement uses TRBV4-3 and TRBJ1-4; D ambiguous. This CDR3 contains 15 residues. Trimming removed 0 bases at V and 8 bases at J, with 13 bases between. Per germline, CDR1 LGHNA and CDR2 YSLEER. CDR3 sequence: CASSQDAGGSEKLFF. CDR3 nucleotide sequence: TGCGCCAGCAGCCAAGATGCTGGAGGATCAGAAAAACTGTTTTTT.

The chain has TRBV11-2 and TRBJ1-4; D call uncertain. Germline loops: CDR1 SGHAT, CDR2 FQNNGV. Trimming left V 1 base short and J 7 bases short, with 7 bases between. The CDR3 is made up of 13 amino acids. The CDR3 protein is CASSLGFREKLFF. DNA for the CDR3: TGTGCCAGCAGCTTAGGTTTCCGTGAAAAACTGTTTTTT.

The V and J genes are TRBV2 and TRBJ2-3, with 13 nucleotides matching TRBD2. CDR1 and CDR2 (germline): SNHLY, FYNNEI. V dropped 2 bases and J dropped 0; count of bases not matched to a gene: 5. The CDR3 length is 18 residues. The CDR3 DNA follows: TGTGCCAGCAGTGAAACGAGGGGACTAGCGGGAAGCACAGATACGCAGTATTTT. Amino acid sequence: CASSETRGLAGSTDTQYF.

The gene calls are TRBV2 and TRBJ2-7; D possibly corresponds to TRBD2 (6 bases). Germline values: CDR1 SNHLY, CDR2 FYNNEI. This CDR3 region has 13 residues. Trimming took off 6 bases at V and 4 bases at J, with 13 bases between the two ends. DNA for the CDR3: TGTGCCAGCAGCGGCCAACTAGCTTACGAGCAGTACTTC. Translating gives CASSGQLAYEQYF.

The chain couples TRBV15 to TRBJ1-4, with 7 bases fitting TRBD1. Trimming took 3 bases from V and 10 from J; bases not matched to a gene: 8. The CDR3 sequence is 14 residues long. Germline V lookup: CDR1 LNHNV, CDR2 YYDKDF (reference sequence). The CDR3 here is CATSRGTEEGKLFF. CDR3 bases: TGTGCCACCAGCAGGGGGACAGAAGAAGGAAAACTGTTTTTT. The complete variable domain, with remaining parts taken from reference TRBV15 and TRBJ1-4, reads DAMVIQNPRYQVTQFGKPVTLSCSQTLNHNVMYWYQQKSSQAPKLLFHYYDKDFNNEADTPDNFQSRRPNTSFCFLDIRSPGLGDTAMYLCATSRGTEEGKLFFGSGTQLSVL.